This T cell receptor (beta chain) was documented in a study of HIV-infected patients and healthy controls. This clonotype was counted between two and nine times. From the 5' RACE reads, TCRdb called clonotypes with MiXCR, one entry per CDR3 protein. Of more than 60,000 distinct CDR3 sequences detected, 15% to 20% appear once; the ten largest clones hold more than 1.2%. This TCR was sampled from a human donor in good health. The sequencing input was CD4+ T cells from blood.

CDR3 sequence reads: CASSVGVASNEKLFF. CDR3 in DNA: TGTGCCAGCAGCGTAGGAGTGGCGAGTAATGAAAAACTGTTTTTT. The chain recombines TRBV9 with TRBJ1-4; D is unresolved. This CDR3 has 15 residues. Germline V gene lookup returns CDR1 SGDLS and CDR2 YYNGEE. Deletions cut 0 bases from V and 4 bases from J, with 10 bases between.